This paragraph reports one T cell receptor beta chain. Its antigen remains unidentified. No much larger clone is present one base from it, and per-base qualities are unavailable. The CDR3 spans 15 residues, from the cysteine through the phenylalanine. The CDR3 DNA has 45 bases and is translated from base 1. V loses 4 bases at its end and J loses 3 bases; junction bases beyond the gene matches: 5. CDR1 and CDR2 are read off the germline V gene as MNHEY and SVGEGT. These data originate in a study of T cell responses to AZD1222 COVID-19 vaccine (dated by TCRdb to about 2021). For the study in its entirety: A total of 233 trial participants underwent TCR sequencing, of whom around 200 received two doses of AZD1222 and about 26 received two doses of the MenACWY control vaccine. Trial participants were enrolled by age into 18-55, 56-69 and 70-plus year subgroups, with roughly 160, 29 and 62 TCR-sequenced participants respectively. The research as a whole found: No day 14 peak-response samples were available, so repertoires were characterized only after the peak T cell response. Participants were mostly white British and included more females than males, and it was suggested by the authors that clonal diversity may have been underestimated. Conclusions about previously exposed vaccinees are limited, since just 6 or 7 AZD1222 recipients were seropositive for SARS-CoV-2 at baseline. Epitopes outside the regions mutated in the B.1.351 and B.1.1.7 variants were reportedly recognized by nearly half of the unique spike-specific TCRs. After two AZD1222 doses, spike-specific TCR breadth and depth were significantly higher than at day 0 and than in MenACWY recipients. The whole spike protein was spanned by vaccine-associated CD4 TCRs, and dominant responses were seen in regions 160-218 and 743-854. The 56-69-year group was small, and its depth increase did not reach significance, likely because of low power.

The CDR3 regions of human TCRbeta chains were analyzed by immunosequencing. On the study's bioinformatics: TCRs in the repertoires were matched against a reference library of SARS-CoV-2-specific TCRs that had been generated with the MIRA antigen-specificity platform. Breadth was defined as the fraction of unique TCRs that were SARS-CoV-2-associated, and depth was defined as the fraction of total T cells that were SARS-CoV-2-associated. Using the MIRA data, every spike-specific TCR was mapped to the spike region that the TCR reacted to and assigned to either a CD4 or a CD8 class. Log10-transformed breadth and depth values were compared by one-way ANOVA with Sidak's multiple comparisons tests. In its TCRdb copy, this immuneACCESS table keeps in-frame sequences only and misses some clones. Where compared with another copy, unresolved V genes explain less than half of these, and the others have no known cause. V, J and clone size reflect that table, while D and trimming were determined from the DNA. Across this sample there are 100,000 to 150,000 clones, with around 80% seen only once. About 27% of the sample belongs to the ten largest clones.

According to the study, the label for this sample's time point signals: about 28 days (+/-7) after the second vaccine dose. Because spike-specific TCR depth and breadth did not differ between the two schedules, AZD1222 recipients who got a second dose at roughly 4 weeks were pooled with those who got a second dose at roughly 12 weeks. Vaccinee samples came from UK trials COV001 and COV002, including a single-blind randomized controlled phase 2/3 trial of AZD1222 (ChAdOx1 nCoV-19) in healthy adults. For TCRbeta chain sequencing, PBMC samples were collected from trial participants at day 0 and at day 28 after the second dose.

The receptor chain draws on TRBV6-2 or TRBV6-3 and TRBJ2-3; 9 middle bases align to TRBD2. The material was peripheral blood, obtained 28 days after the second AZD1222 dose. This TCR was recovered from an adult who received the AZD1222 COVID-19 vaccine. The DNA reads TGTGCCAGCAGTTCCCAAGCGGGGGGAACAGATACGCAGTATTTT. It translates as CASSSQAGGTDTQYF.